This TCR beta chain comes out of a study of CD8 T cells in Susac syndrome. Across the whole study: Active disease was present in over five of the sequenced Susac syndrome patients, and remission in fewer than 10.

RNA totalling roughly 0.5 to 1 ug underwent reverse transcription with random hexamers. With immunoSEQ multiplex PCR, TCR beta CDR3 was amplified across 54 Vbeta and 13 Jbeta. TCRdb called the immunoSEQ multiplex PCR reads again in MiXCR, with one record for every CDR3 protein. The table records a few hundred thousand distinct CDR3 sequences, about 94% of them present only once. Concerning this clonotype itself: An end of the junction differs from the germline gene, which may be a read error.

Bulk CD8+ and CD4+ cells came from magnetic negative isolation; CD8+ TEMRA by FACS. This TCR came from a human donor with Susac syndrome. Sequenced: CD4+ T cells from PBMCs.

In DNA form, the CDR3 reads TGTGCTAGCAGCCGAGACAGGCAAGAGACCCAGTACTTC. Encoded protein: CASSRDRQETQYF. The genes are TRBV7-7 and TRBJ2-5; perhaps TRBD1 as D (6 bases). Per the germline V gene, CDR1 is SSHAT and CDR2 is FNYEAQ (reference sequence). This CDR3 has 13 amino acids.